The rows below give T cell receptor beta chains drawn from one sample of a study of cytomegalovirus exposure and HLA in healthy donors. Data came from immunoSEQ multiplex PCR; TCRdb stores just in-frame clones and leaves some out. Of tens of thousands of clones in the sample, roughly 73% are singletons; the top ten hold approximately 4.8%. Sequenced material: PBMCs. These receptor sequences come from a male donor in good health and CMV-seropositive. Each CDR3 is given with its conserved first and last residue. Fields, in order: V gene, clone size, D gene, J gene, CDR3 DNA, CDR3 protein. A D gene is named only where the DNA matches it firmly. For some rows the clone size is stated as once, few or many, or as a class when expanded; others skip it.

v_call: TRBV27; clone_size: medium-sized; d_call: TRBD1; j_call: TRBJ2-1; cdr3_nt: TGTGCCAGCAGGAGGGACAGGGAAGGGTACAATGAGCAGTTCTTC; cdr3_aa: CASRRDREGYNEQFF
v_call: TRBV7-9; clone_size: .; d_call: .; j_call: TRBJ2-7; cdr3_nt: TGTGCCAGCAGCCCGGAGCGGAAGCAGTACTTC; cdr3_aa: CASSPERKQYF
v_call: TRBV5-4; clone_size: .; d_call: .; j_call: TRBJ2-2; cdr3_nt: TGTGCCAGCAGCGAACCTACTAGCAGCCTCAGGGAGCTGTTTTTT; cdr3_aa: CASSEPTSSLRELFF
v_call: TRBV5-1; clone_size: .; d_call: TRBD1; j_call: TRBJ2-3; cdr3_nt: TGCGCCAGCAGCCGGGACAGCAGAAGTTTTAGCACAGATACGCAGTATTTT; cdr3_aa: CASSRDSRSFSTDTQYF
v_call: TRBV7-3; clone_size: .; d_call: .; j_call: TRBJ2-7; cdr3_nt: TGTGCCAGCAGCTCTAACAGGGTAGGGTGGGACGAGCAGTACTTC; cdr3_aa: CASSSNRVGWDEQYF
v_call: TRBV5-8; clone_size: few; d_call: TRBD2; j_call: TRBJ2-1; cdr3_nt: TGTGCCAGCAGCCTGACAGTTTTTGCGGGAGGAGACGATGAGCAGTTCTTC; cdr3_aa: CASSLTVFAGGDDEQFF
v_call: TRBV28; clone_size: .; d_call: .; j_call: TRBJ2-6; cdr3_nt: TGTGCCAGCAGTCCTGACTCAGGGCCTGGGGCCAACGTCCTGACTTTC; cdr3_aa: CASSPDSGPGANVLTF
v_call: TRBV5-4; clone_size: .; d_call: .; j_call: TRBJ2-7; cdr3_nt: TGTGCCAGCAGGGTTGACACCCACGAGCAGTACTTC; cdr3_aa: CASRVDTHEQYF
v_call: TRBV29-1; clone_size: .; d_call: TRBD1; j_call: TRBJ2-2; cdr3_nt: TGCAGCGTTGAAGACCCGGACAGGGCGAACACCGGGGAGCTGTTTTTT; cdr3_aa: CSVEDPDRANTGELFF
v_call: TRBV6-4; clone_size: once; d_call: .; j_call: TRBJ1-1; cdr3_nt: TGTGCCAGCAGTCGATCTACAGTTTACACTGAAGCTTTCTTT; cdr3_aa: CASSRSTVYTEAFF
v_call: TRBV19; clone_size: .; d_call: .; j_call: TRBJ1-5; cdr3_nt: TGTGCCAGTAGGTGGACAGAGTCCAATCAGCCCCAGCATTTT; cdr3_aa: CASRWTESNQPQHF
v_call: TRBV5-6; clone_size: .; d_call: TRBD1; j_call: TRBJ1-1; cdr3_nt: TGTGCCAGCAGCTTGGCCCTGCGACAGGGGAGCACTGAAGCTTTCTTT; cdr3_aa: CASSLALRQGSTEAFF
v_call: TRBV6-4; clone_size: .; d_call: .; j_call: TRBJ2-7; cdr3_nt: TGTGCCAGCAGTGAGTGGCAGGGGAACGAGCAGTACTTC; cdr3_aa: CASSEWQGNEQYF
v_call: TRBV27; clone_size: once; d_call: .; j_call: TRBJ1-1; cdr3_nt: TGTGCCAGCAGTATACAGGGGAACACTGAAGCTTTCTTT; cdr3_aa: CASSIQGNTEAFF
v_call: TRBV30; clone_size: .; d_call: .; j_call: TRBJ2-6; cdr3_nt: TGTGCCTGGAGCACAGGGAATTCTGGGGCCAACGTCCTGACTTTC; cdr3_aa: CAWSTGNSGANVLTF
v_call: TRBV9; clone_size: few; d_call: TRBD1; j_call: TRBJ1-1; cdr3_nt: TGTGCCAGCAGCACAGGACAGGGAGGTTTCGTCACTGAAGCTTTCTTT; cdr3_aa: CASSTGQGGFVTEAFF
v_call: TRBV9; clone_size: once; d_call: .; j_call: TRBJ1-1; cdr3_nt: TGTGCCAGCAGCGTAGAGCCAGGGATAGGCACTGAAGCTTTCTTT; cdr3_aa: CASSVEPGIGTEAFF
v_call: TRBV4-1; clone_size: .; d_call: TRBD2; j_call: TRBJ2-7; cdr3_nt: TGCGCCAGCAGCCTAATTACATCTAGCGGCTACGAGCAGTACTTC; cdr3_aa: CASSLITSSGYEQYF
v_call: TRBV19; clone_size: .; d_call: .; j_call: TRBJ2-7; cdr3_nt: TGTGCCAGTAGTCCGACACCAACTGGCGAGCAGTACTTC; cdr3_aa: CASSPTPTGEQYF
v_call: TRBV5-1; clone_size: .; d_call: .; j_call: TRBJ2-7; cdr3_nt: TGCGCCAGCAGCAGAGAGGGACTCGACTACGAGCAGTACTTC; cdr3_aa: CASSREGLDYEQYF
v_call: TRBV27; clone_size: .; d_call: TRBD2; j_call: TRBJ2-7; cdr3_nt: TGTGCCAGCAGTGCTAGCGGGAGGGCTCCTTCCGAGCAGTACTTC; cdr3_aa: CASSASGRAPSEQYF
v_call: TRBV18; clone_size: .; d_call: .; j_call: TRBJ2-7; cdr3_nt: TGTGCCAGCTCACCTCGTGAGGGCGAGCAGTACTTC; cdr3_aa: CASSPREGEQYF
v_call: TRBV10-2; clone_size: few; d_call: TRBD2; j_call: TRBJ2-1; cdr3_nt: TGCGCCAGTTGCCCCCTAGCGGGGGGGTACTATGAGCAGTTCTTC; cdr3_aa: CASCPLAGGYYEQFF
v_call: TRBV9; clone_size: .; d_call: .; j_call: TRBJ1-2; cdr3_nt: TGTGCCAGCAGGCGGGGCTATGGCTACACCTTC; cdr3_aa: CASRRGYGYTF
v_call: TRBV19; clone_size: .; d_call: TRBD1; j_call: TRBJ1-1; cdr3_nt: TGTGCCAGTAGTTGGCAGACAGGGCCTCCCACTGAAGCTTTCTTT; cdr3_aa: CASSWQTGPPTEAFF
v_call: TRBV7-9; clone_size: .; d_call: TRBD2; j_call: TRBJ2-3; cdr3_nt: TGTGCCAGCAGACCCCCGGGGGGGAGCCAGGATACGCAGTATTTT; cdr3_aa: CASRPPGGSQDTQYF
v_call: TRBV7-2; clone_size: .; d_call: .; j_call: TRBJ2-5; cdr3_nt: TGTGCCAGCAGCTCGCTCGGCGGGGGCAGGCGGGAGACCCAGTACTTC; cdr3_aa: CASSSLGGGRRETQYF
v_call: TRBV28; clone_size: .; d_call: TRBD1; j_call: TRBJ1-4; cdr3_nt: TGTGCCAGCAGTTTCTCCAGGGGGCCGTCAACTAATGAAAAACTGTTTTTT; cdr3_aa: CASSFSRGPSTNEKLFF
v_call: TRBV7-6; clone_size: .; d_call: .; j_call: TRBJ2-3; cdr3_nt: TGTGCCAGCAGCTTGGTGGGGGCAAGCACAGATACGCAGTATTTT; cdr3_aa: CASSLVGASTDTQYF
v_call: TRBV2; clone_size: .; d_call: TRBD2; j_call: TRBJ2-5; cdr3_nt: TGTGCCAGCATTTCCGGGACTAGCGGGGGGAGAAGGGAGACCCAGTACTTC; cdr3_aa: CASISGTSGGRRETQYF
v_call: TRBV5-6; clone_size: .; d_call: TRBD1; j_call: TRBJ2-1; cdr3_nt: TGTGCCAGCAGCTCAGACAGGGGGCAGGGCAATGAGCAGTTCTTC; cdr3_aa: CASSSDRGQGNEQFF
v_call: TRBV7-9; clone_size: .; d_call: .; j_call: TRBJ1-1; cdr3_nt: TGTGCCAGCAGCCCCCTAAGCGGTCCGAACACTGAAGCTTTCTTT; cdr3_aa: CASSPLSGPNTEAFF
v_call: TRBV5-1; clone_size: .; d_call: .; j_call: TRBJ2-7; cdr3_nt: TGCGCCAGCAGCTTGGAGGCGGCGACCTACGAGCAGTACTTC; cdr3_aa: CASSLEAATYEQYF
v_call: TRBV27; clone_size: .; d_call: .; j_call: TRBJ2-7; cdr3_nt: TGTGCCAGCAGTTCCCTCTACGAGCAGTACTTC; cdr3_aa: CASSSLYEQYF
v_call: TRBV5-1; clone_size: .; d_call: TRBD1; j_call: TRBJ2-7; cdr3_nt: TGCGCCAGCAGCGCTCGGACAGGGAAACTCGCCCACGAGCAGTACTTC; cdr3_aa: CASSARTGKLAHEQYF
v_call: TRBV27; clone_size: .; d_call: .; j_call: TRBJ2-1; cdr3_nt: TGTGCCAGCAGTTGGGGGGACAATGAGCAGTTCTTC; cdr3_aa: CASSWGDNEQFF
v_call: TRBV19; clone_size: .; d_call: TRBD1; j_call: TRBJ1-3; cdr3_nt: TGTGCCAGTAGTACGGACAGGCCGGCTGGCCCTGGAAACACCATATATTTT; cdr3_aa: CASSTDRPAGPGNTIYF
v_call: TRBV5-8; clone_size: .; d_call: TRBD2; j_call: TRBJ2-1; cdr3_nt: TGTGCCAGCACTTTGGGGGGGAGCTCCTACAATGAGCAGTTCTTC; cdr3_aa: CASTLGGSSYNEQFF
v_call: TRBV27; clone_size: .; d_call: .; j_call: TRBJ2-7; cdr3_nt: TGTGCCAGCAGTCCAAACCCCGGGTCGTCCATACCCTACGAGCAGTACTTC; cdr3_aa: CASSPNPGSSIPYEQYF
v_call: TRBV10-1; clone_size: .; d_call: TRBD2; j_call: TRBJ2-1; cdr3_nt: TGCGCCAGCAGTGAGCTCGGCGGGAGCTCCTACAATGAGCAGTTCTTC; cdr3_aa: CASSELGGSSYNEQFF
v_call: TRBV6-5; clone_size: .; d_call: TRBD2; j_call: TRBJ2-1; cdr3_nt: TGTGCCAGCAGTTCCCTAGCGGGGGGTACCAATGAGCAGTTCTTC; cdr3_aa: CASSSLAGGTNEQFF
v_call: TRBV6-6; clone_size: .; d_call: .; j_call: TRBJ1-4; cdr3_nt: TGTGCCAGCAGTTACTCGATTGCAGGAATTGGGGAAAAACTGTTTTTT; cdr3_aa: CASSYSIAGIGEKLFF
v_call: TRBV19; clone_size: .; d_call: .; j_call: TRBJ1-3; cdr3_nt: TGTGCCGGCGGGACCGGGGACACCATATATTTT; cdr3_aa: CAGGTGDTIYF
v_call: TRBV7-6; clone_size: .; d_call: TRBD1; j_call: TRBJ1-1; cdr3_nt: TGTGCCAGCAGCTTATCACCCGGGACAGGGGATCTTGAAGCTTTCTTT; cdr3_aa: CASSLSPGTGDLEAFF
v_call: TRBV7-2; clone_size: .; d_call: .; j_call: TRBJ2-1; cdr3_nt: TGTGCCAGCAGCTCGTACCGGGACACTGAGCAGTTCTTC; cdr3_aa: CASSSYRDTEQFF
v_call: TRBV7-9; clone_size: few; d_call: TRBD1; j_call: TRBJ1-2; cdr3_nt: TGTGCCAGCAGCGCAGGACAGGGGGCAACCCTATGTGGCTACACCTTC; cdr3_aa: CASSAGQGATLCGYTF
v_call: TRBV18; clone_size: .; d_call: .; j_call: TRBJ2-7; cdr3_nt: TGTGCCAGCTCACCCGAGAGACTTTTCTCCTACGAGCAGTACTTC; cdr3_aa: CASSPERLFSYEQYF
v_call: TRBV7-9; clone_size: .; d_call: TRBD1; j_call: TRBJ2-7; cdr3_nt: TGTGCCAGCAGCGACGGGACAGGGGGTCGCGAGCAGTACTTC; cdr3_aa: CASSDGTGGREQYF
v_call: TRBV18; clone_size: .; d_call: TRBD1; j_call: TRBJ2-7; cdr3_nt: TGTGCCAGCTCACCCCGGACAGGAAGCTCCTACGAGCAGTACTTC; cdr3_aa: CASSPRTGSSYEQYF
v_call: TRBV11-3; clone_size: .; d_call: TRBD2; j_call: TRBJ2-1; cdr3_nt: TGTGCCAGCTCCACCGGGAGGGGCTCCTACAATGAGCAGTTCTTC; cdr3_aa: CASSTGRGSYNEQFF